The entry below gives a single T cell receptor beta chain sequence along with its context. Its binding antigen is unknown. One end of the junction is discordant with germline, which a read error may explain. Read against the paper, the sample's time point label means: persistent/refractory GD, antithyroid drugs over 5 years with positive TRAb. For both TCR sequencing and RNA sequencing, RNA was extracted from PBMCs in TRIzol. The diagnosis of Graves' disease was made according to American Thyroid Association guidelines. Patients for the study were recruited at an endocrinology department in Xi'an, China. From each patient, about 8.9 milliliters of peripheral blood was collected into an EDTA anticoagulant tube. Ficoll Paque Plus density gradient separation was used to isolate PBMCs, and no additional T cell sorting was done. An Agilent 2100 Bioanalyzer and agarose gel were used to assess RNA quality, and a NanoDrop 2000 was used to measure RNA concentration.

Library creation used multiplex PCR. TCRdb records Illumina HiSeq 4000 as the sequencer. TCR beta libraries were built with iRepertoire HTBI primers and Arm-PCR amplification of CDR3 regions. Gel purification was performed on PCR products prior to sequencing. On the authors' methods: Across samples, roughly 60 TRBV and around 15 TRBJ segments were identified and used for gene usage analysis of CDR3 amino acid clonotypes. COPE and FqMerger were used to merge the filtered high-quality paired reads into contigs. BLAST was used to align contigs to IMGT TRBV, TRBD and TRBJ reference genes, and CDR3 was defined according to IMGT. Any clonotype with a frequency above 0.1% was counted as a highly expanded clone. Repertoire diversity was measured by Shannon entropy, and V-J evenness by the Gini coefficient. Public clonotypes were defined as clonotypes shared by more than one individual. Starting from the raw public reads, TCRdb applied fastp trimming at Q25, assembled clones with MiXCR and retained in-frame beta chains. One record per CDR3 amino acid sequence lists the most common genes and DNA. The V and J calls were not made by the authors but by TCRdb's processing. The sample data list 500,000 to 700,000 distinct CDR3 sequences, and about 32% of these were observed just once. Roughly 40% of the sample comes from the top ten.

The record originates from a study of regulatory T cells in long-lasting Graves disease (TCRdb year 2021). For the wider study: Persistent Graves' disease meant more than 5 years of antithyroid drug treatment with TSH receptor autoantibodies that stayed positive. Patients with persistent Graves' disease were compared with patients with newly diagnosed Graves' disease using TCR sequencing and RNA sequencing of peripheral blood. The study was registered as a clinical trial and conducted in China. TCR sequencing covered some 13 persistent and 20 newly diagnosed Graves' disease patients, some 35 samples in total. On average, persistent Graves' disease patients in the clinical cohort had been on antithyroid drugs for about 10 years. Broader findings and caveats from the paper: Persistent Graves' disease patients showed lower TCR Shannon entropy and fewer highly expanded clones than newly diagnosed patients, suggesting clonal expansion. Sequencing and analysis were restricted to the TCR beta chain. The small sample size was acknowledged by the authors as a limitation that may reduce accuracy. Persistent disease showed preferential use of TRBV28, TRBJ1-2 and TRBJ2-5, whereas newly diagnosed disease favored TRBV20-1 and TRBJ2-1. Because the primary lesion, thyroid tissue, could not be accessed, the study looked at peripheral blood alone. More public clonotypes were shared among persistent patients (approximately 3,000) than among newly diagnosed patients (966).

Measured from the cysteine to the phenylalanine, the CDR3 is 14 residues long. Just CDR3 DNA is preserved here, 42 bases in frame from base 1. CDR1 and CDR2 were assigned from the germline V gene as MDHEN and SYDVKM. The sequence was obtained from a female donor with Graves disease. In this chain, TRBV28 is recombined with TRBJ1-1; TRBD1 lines up with 7 middle nucleotides. This specimen consisted of peripheral blood mononuclear cells (PBMCs), obtained when the disease was refractory, from a patient treated with antithyroid drugs. The nucleotides are TGTGCCAGCAGTCCTCAACAGGGGAACACTAAAGCTTTCTTT. It translates to CASSPQQGNTKAFF.